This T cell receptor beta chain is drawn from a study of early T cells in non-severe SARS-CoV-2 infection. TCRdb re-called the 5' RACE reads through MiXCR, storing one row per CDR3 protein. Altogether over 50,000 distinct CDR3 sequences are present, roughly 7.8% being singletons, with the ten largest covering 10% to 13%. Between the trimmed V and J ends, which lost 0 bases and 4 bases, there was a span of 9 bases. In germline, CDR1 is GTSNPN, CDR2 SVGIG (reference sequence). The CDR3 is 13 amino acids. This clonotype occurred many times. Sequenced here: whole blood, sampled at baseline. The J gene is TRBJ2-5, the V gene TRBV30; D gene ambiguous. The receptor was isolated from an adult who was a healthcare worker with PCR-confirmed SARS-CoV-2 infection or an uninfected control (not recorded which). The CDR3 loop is CAWSVHSRETQYF. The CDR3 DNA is TGTGCCTGGAGTGTACATAGTAGAGAGACCCAGTACTTC.